What follows are 9 T cell receptor beta chains derived from one specimen sequenced in a study of graft-versus-host responses after intestinal transplantation. Using immunoSEQ multiplex PCR, the repertoire was profiled, and TCRdb retains in-frame clones only, with some absent. The table lists roughly 64,000 clones, over 90% of them singletons, with approximately 1.5% in the top ten. Their antigens remain unidentified. Sequencing used unstimulated CD8+ T cells sorted from spleen or lymph node cells, obtained before transplant. The receptors were gathered from a human donor who was the organ donor for an intestinal transplant.

V gene TRBV19 combines with J gene TRBJ2-1, with 7 bases matching TRBD2. J was trimmed by 6 bases and V by 3 bases; bases with no gene match: 8. CDR3 length: 15 amino acids. In germline, CDR1 is LNHDA, CDR2 SQIVND (reference sequence). The CDR3, as DNA: TGTGCCAGTAGTATTGAGGCGGGAGTTACCAATGAGCAGTTCTTC. Its translation is CASSIEAGVTNEQFF.

V is TRBV5-5 and J is TRBJ1-1, with D maybe TRBD1 (6 bases). V lost 4 bases and J lost 0, with 13 bases in between. CDR3 length: 15 amino acids. Germline V gives CDR1 SGHKS, CDR2 YYEKEE (reference sequence). The CDR3 nucleotides are TGTGCCAGCAGCCCAAACAGGGCAGTGAACACTGAAGCTTTCTTT. It encodes CASSPNRAVNTEAFF.

This clone was counted once. The rearrangement links TRBV6-5 to TRBJ2-7; TRBD1 is a possible D gene (5 bases). The germline V and J ends were trimmed by 2 bases and 3 bases, with 17 bases remaining between them. Germline CDR1 reads MNHEY; CDR2 reads SVGAGI. The CDR3 contains 16 residues. CDR3 coding DNA: TGTGCCAGCAGTTACGCAGGGTTCCCCCCCTACTACGAGCAGTACTTC. Translated: CASSYAGFPPYYEQYF.

V and J are TRBV18 and TRBJ1-5; the D is unclear. The V gene lost 5 bases and the J gene lost 0 bases, with 14 bases spanning the gap. The CDR3 consists of 16 residues. From germline, CDR1 is KGHSH and CDR2 LQKENI. The CDR3 region has the DNA TGTGCCAGCTCATCCCAGGTCCCCTTTAGCAATCAGCCCCAGCATTTT. It translates to CASSSQVPFSNQPQHF.

The chain couples TRBV7-9 to TRBJ2-7; possibly TRBD1 for D (5 bases). Germline V CDR1 and CDR2: SEHNR, FQNEAQ (reference sequence). The CDR3 is 15 residues long. V was clipped by 9 bases and J by 6 bases, with 24 bases between them. For the CDR3, the DNA is TGTGCCAGTTCAAGGATGGCAGGGTTATTTGGCGAGCAGTACTTC. Translated, it gives CASSRMAGLFGEQYF.

The CDR3 sequence: CASGGTSAYNEQFF. The CDR3 nucleotides read TGTGCCAGCGGTGGTACTAGCGCTTACAATGAGCAGTTCTTC. This sequence joins TRBV6-5 and TRBJ2-1; 7 bases are shared with TRBD2. The CDR3 is 14 amino acids. V gave up 8 bases and J gave up 4 bases; unmatched junction bases: 8. The germline V gene has CDR1 MNHEY and CDR2 SVGAGI.

The gene calls are TRBV19 and TRBJ2-3, with 10 bases identical to TRBD2. Trimming removed 5 bases from V and 4 bases from J; junction bases left unmatched: 6. This CDR3 spans 15 amino acids. CDR1 is LNHDA and CDR2 is SQIVND in the germline V gene (reference sequence). The CDR3 DNA reads as TGTGCCAGTAGTTGGGGGACTAGCGATTCAGATACGCAGTATTTT. It is translated as CASSWGTSDSDTQYF. Full variable domain (outside the CDR3, taken from reference TRBV19 and TRBJ2-3): DGGITQSPKYLFRKEGQNVTLSCEQNLNHDAMYWYRQDPGQGLRLIYYSQIVNDFQKGDIAEGYSVSREKKESFPLTVTSAQKNPTAFYLCASSWGTSDSDTQYFGPGTRLTVL.

The chain couples TRBV28 to TRBJ1-2; TRBD1 agrees at 12 bases. V shed 6 bases and J 8 bases; nucleotides not matched to a gene: 13. The germline V gene encodes CDR1 MDHEN and CDR2 SYDVKM. This CDR3 comprises 16 residues. The CDR3: CASSRDRGRETLGYTF. In nucleotides, the CDR3 is TGTGCCAGCAGCCGGGACAGGGGGCGCGAAACGTTGGGCTACACCTTC.

This chain joins TRBV10-3 and TRBJ1-1; D ambiguous. This CDR3 is built from 15 residues. The germline CDR1 and CDR2 sequences are ENHRY and SYGVKD. V was shortened by 0 bases and J by 1 base, with 9 bases between the two germline ends. The CDR3 DNA sequence: TGTGCCATCAGTGAGTCGCCGGGTACGAACACTGAAGCTTTCTTT. Its protein is CAISESPGTNTEAFF.